This T cell receptor beta chain appears in the sequencing data of a study of radiation and T cells in renal cell carcinoma. Germline CDR1 is SQVTM and CDR2 is ANQGSEA. The germline V and J ends were trimmed by 3 bases and 4 bases, with 15 bases remaining between them. This CDR3 contains 14 residues. This clone occurred a few times. Stated time point: blood 2 weeks post-SBRT. Indicated treatment: 15 Gy SBRT to primary tumor, nephrectomy 4 weeks later. The patient's renal cell carcinoma had clear cell pathology. Sequencing was performed with immunoSEQ multiplex PCR; in TCRdb, only in-frame clones are kept and a portion is missing. The sample lists some 60,000 clones, roughly four fifths occurring once.

The receptor was derived from a man aged 60 to 75 with renal cell carcinoma. Sequences were derived from blood, sampled from a patient whose treatment included radiotherapy and nephrectomy. The chain recombines TRBV29-1 with TRBJ1-1, with D perhaps TRBD1 (5 bases). As DNA, the CDR3 is TGCAGCGTTGACAATGCAGGGTCCGGCACTGAAGCTTTCTTT. Amino acids: CSVDNAGSGTEAFF.